This TCR beta chain was retrieved from a study of CD8 T cells in ankylosing spondylitis. TCRdb reanalysed the 5' RACE reads using MiXCR and keeps one entry per CDR3 protein. The data contain 150,000 or so distinct CDR3 sequences, roughly a third of them singletons. Study-wide results and limits: Several highly homologous variants formed a TCR beta motif that appeared characteristic of ankylosing spondylitis blood. Some of the motif variants had earlier been found in reactive arthritis patients' fluid and blood.

V was trimmed by 6 bases and J by 1 base, leaving 12 bases between them. The CDR3 consists of 14 residues. CDR1 is SGHTA and CDR2 is FQGTGA in the germline V gene. Regarding this clonotype: Its antigen is not known.

The clonotype was recovered from a male donor with ankylosing spondylitis. The rearrangement links TRBV7-3 to TRBJ2-5; D tentatively fits TRBD1 or TRBD2 (5 bases each). Sequenced input: synovial fluid, either unsorted or a sorted T cell fraction (not recorded which). CDR3 sequence (DNA): TGTGCCAGCAGTCAACTTGGGGGCCAAGAGACCCAGTACTTC. Amino acid sequence: CASSQLGGQETQYF. The full variable domain, rest sourced from reference TRBV7-3 and TRBJ2-5, is GAGVSQTPSNKVTEKGKYVELRCDPISGHTALYWYRQSLGQGPEFLIYFQGTGAADDSGLPNDRFFAVRPEGSVSTLKIQRTERGDSAVYLCASSQLGGQETQYFGPGTRLLVL.